A selection of T cell receptor beta chains follows, all from one sample in a study of blood T cell repertoires in COVID-19. TCRdb's table, derived via immunoSEQ multiplex PCR, lists solely in-frame clones and lacks some. The table has around 200,000 clones, roughly 89% seen once; the top ten hold roughly 0.9%. The sample taken for sequencing was peripheral blood. The receptors were gathered from a woman between 18 and 29 years old who had recovered from COVID-19. The CDR3 runs from the conserved cysteine through the conserved F or W. Fields, in order: V gene, J gene, CDR3 length, CDR3 protein.

>TRBV2|TRBJ1-5|15
CASSEATDSNQPQHF
>TRBV7-8|TRBJ1-4|16
CASSLDQGQGREKLFF
>TRBV7-2|TRBJ1-5|15
CASSLSAGAGQPQHF
>TRBV5-4|TRBJ2-5|14
CASSLMEGKETQYF
>TRBV6-2/TRBV6-3|TRBJ2-1|17
CASSYSRSPSSYNEQFF
>TRBV7-6|TRBJ2-1|15
CASSPGTGVDNEQFF
>TRBV7-3|TRBJ2-1|15
CASSLGTSGSLEQFF
>TRBV6-6|TRBJ1-1|15
CASSASTEMNTEAFF
>TRBV6-5|TRBJ1-1|13
CASHQGRGTEAFF
>TRBV7-2|TRBJ1-2|13
CASSLVSGSGYTF
>TRBV15|TRBJ1-5|16
CATSTRGGGDDQPQHF
>TRBV4-3|TRBJ2-5|17
CASSQDWAGGWGETQYF
>TRBV7-9|TRBJ1-1|16
CASSPDRAGPNTEAFF
>TRBV4-3|TRBJ1-6|13
CASSQGSGSPLHF
>TRBV18|TRBJ2-5|13
CASSPRLYETQYF
>TRBV3-1/TRBV3-2|TRBJ1-1|14
CASSRGQGSTEAFF
>TRBV15|TRBJ1-6|15
CATSRGTGGYSPLHF
>TRBV2|TRBJ2-5|15
CASESSGALGGTQYF
>TRBV5-1|TRBJ2-1|22
CASSLNHLAGVGLAGGYNEQFF
>TRBV3-1/TRBV3-2|TRBJ2-5|14
CASSLGHLKETQYF
>TRBV7-9|TRBJ1-1|15
CASSKSLTGSPEAFF
>TRBV7-2|TRBJ1-1|15
CASSPAAGYLAEAFF
>TRBV7-9|TRBJ2-1|16
CASSFVRPAGGNEQFF
>TRBV9|TRBJ2-1|15
CASSVGGALRNEQFF
>TRBV19|TRBJ1-2|14
CASSSIRRSYGYTF
>TRBV18|TRBJ1-3|15
CASSKATGKPNTIYF
>TRBV6-6|TRBJ1-1|16
CASSYAGGSGGTEAFF
>TRBV6-2/TRBV6-3|TRBJ2-3|15
CASSYSGQPTDTQYF
>TRBV19|TRBJ2-7|13
CASSPGQGEQQYF
>TRBV19|TRBJ2-2|14
CASFDRTNTGELFF
>TRBV4-1|TRBJ2-5|15
CASSQDLAGGETQYF
>TRBV7-9|TRBJ2-1|15
CASSLRLSGSDEQFF
>TRBV18|TRBJ2-1|16
CASSPEDRVGYNEQFF
>TRBV2|TRBJ2-1|15
CASKFRDMGLNEQFF
>TRBV5-1|TRBJ1-4|15
CASSLARGKREKLFF
>TRBV5-4|TRBJ2-1|13
CASRGGDYNEQFF
>TRBV5-6|TRBJ2-3|16
CASSLALDSYTDTQYF
>TRBV27|TRBJ2-3|14
CASSDRQGRDTQYF